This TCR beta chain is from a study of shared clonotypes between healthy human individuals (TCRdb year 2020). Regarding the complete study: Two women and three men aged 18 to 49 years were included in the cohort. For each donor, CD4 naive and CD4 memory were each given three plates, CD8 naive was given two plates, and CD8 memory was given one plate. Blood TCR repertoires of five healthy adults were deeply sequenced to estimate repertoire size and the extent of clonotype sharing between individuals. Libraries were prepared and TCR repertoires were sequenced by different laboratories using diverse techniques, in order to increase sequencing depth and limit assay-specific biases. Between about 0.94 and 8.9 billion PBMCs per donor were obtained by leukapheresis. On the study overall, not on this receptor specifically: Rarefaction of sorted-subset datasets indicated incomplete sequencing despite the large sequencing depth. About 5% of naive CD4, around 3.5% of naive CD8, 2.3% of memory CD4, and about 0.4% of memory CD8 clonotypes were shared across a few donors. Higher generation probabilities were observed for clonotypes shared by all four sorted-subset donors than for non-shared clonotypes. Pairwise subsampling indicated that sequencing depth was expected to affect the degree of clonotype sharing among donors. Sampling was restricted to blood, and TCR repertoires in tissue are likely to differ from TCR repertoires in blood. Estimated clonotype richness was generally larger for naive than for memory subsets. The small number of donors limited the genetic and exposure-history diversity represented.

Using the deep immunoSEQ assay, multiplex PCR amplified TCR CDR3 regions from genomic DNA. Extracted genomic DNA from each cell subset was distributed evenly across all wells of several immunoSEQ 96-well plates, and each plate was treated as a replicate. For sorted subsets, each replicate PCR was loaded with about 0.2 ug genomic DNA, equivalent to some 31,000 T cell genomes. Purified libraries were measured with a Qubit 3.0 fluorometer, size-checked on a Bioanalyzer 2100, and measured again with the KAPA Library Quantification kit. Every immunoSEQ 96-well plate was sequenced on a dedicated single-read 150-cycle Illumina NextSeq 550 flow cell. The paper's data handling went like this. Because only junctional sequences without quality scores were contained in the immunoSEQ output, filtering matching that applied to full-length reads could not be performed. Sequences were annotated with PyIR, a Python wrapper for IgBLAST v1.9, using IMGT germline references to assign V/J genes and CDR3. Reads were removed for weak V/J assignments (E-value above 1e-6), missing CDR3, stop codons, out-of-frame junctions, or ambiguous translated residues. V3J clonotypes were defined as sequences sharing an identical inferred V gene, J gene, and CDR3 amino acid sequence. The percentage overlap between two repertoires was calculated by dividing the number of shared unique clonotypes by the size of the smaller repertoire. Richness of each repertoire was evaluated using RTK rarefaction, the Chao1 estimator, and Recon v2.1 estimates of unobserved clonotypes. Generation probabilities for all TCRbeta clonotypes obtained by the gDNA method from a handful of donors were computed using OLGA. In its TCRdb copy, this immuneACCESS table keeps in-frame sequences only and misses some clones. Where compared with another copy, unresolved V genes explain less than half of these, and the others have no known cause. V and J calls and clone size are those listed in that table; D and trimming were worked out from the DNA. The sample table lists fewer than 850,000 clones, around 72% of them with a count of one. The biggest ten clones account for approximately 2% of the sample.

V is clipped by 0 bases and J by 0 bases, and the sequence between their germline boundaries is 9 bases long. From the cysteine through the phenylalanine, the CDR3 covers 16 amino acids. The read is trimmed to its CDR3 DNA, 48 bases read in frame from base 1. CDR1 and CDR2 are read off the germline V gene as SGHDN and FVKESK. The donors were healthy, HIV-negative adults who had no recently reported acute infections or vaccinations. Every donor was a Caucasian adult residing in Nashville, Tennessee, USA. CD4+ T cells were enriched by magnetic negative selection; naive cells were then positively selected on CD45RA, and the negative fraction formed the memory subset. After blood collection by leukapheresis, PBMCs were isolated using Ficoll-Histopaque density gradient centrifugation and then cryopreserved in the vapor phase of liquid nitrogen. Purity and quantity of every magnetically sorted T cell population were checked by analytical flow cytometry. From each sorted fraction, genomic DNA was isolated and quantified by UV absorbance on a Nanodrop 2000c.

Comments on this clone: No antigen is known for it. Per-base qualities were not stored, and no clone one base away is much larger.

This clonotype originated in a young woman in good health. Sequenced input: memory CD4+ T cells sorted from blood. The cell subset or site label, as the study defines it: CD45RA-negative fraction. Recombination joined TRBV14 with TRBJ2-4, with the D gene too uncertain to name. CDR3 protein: CASSQEDGIAKNIQYF. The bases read TGTGCCAGCAGCCAAGAGGATGGCATAGCCAAAAACATTCAGTACTTC.